This T cell receptor (beta chain) was captured in a study of blood T cell repertoires in COVID-19 (dated by TCRdb to the early 2020s). About the full investigation: Samples from collaborators originated in the United States, Italy and Spain and spanned both the acute and convalescent phases of COVID-19. Nearly every sample came with metadata listing a de-identified subject ID, COVID-19 status, age in years and sex. Where available, HLA class I and class II types were taken from metadata supplied by the sample provider and were not determined by assay-based typing. Subjects who had been exposed to COVID-19, were actively infected with it, or had recovered from it provided the deeply sampled blood TCRbeta repertoires that made up the dataset. The material from the prospective study consisted of cDNA or gDNA derived from T cells, B-cell-depleted T cells, or PBMCs. The samples were drawn from the first 160 participants of the ongoing ImmuneRACE study and from more than 1,000 subjects provided by 6 global collaborators. A freely available public database, intended as a resource for researchers studying the immune response to SARS-CoV-2, is where the repertoires were released.

The research as a whole found: Clinical and demographic metadata were provided uncurated, with the amount varying by source and participant.

In the prospective study, participants were roughly 18 to 95 years old, resided in around 25 geographic areas of the United States, and were enrolled through a virtual design. Cohort assignment in the prospective study relied on participant-reported clinical history from a screening survey and a study questionnaire. Recovered participants in ImmuneRACE Cohort 3 were defined as having two consecutive negative NP/OP PCR tests, clearance from a healthcare professional, or resolution of symptoms. In the prospective study, mobile phlebotomists collected whole blood, serum and a nasopharyngeal or oropharyngeal swab from each participant. Additional blood draws and questionnaires over an approximately two-month period could optionally be provided by prospective study participants. Prospective study blood samples were shipped either frozen or at room temperature before DNA extraction. V and J lose 1 base and 2 bases, and a span of 9 bases separates them. The CDR3 holds 15 amino acids from the cysteine to the phenylalanine. Only the CDR3 part of the read is kept: 45 bases, read in frame from the first base. Via the germline V gene, CDR1 is SGHAT and CDR2 FQNNGV.

TCRbeta CDR3 regions were amplified from genomic DNA by means of the immunoSEQ Assay, a bias-controlled multiplex PCR. The study's own analysis went as follows. Within the assay, amplification of reference gene primers was used to estimate how many nucleated cells each sample contained. To quantify the absolute abundance of each unique TCRbeta CDR3 rearrangement, sequence reads were collapsed and filtered. For each sample, productive Simpson clonality was calculated by taking the square root of Simpson's diversity index across productive rearrangements. TCRdb took this table from immuneACCESS and kept in-frame rearrangements with V and J called. Such tables lack part of the clones; where checked against another copy, unresolved V genes explain under half of the gap, and the rest is unexplained. For V, J and clone size, that table is used; D and trimming come from the DNA. In this sample the table shows roughly 520,000 clones, around 87% of which occur a single time. 1.5% to 2% of the sample rests with the top ten.

As for this clone: The antigen it binds to is not known. It has no much larger one-base neighbor in the sample; base qualities were not kept.

This chain is built from TRBV11-2 and TRBJ2-1; matching of 5 bases hints at TRBD2 as the D gene. The specimen was PBMCs or T cells enriched from blood (not recorded which). The receptor was isolated from a woman in her thirties or forties who had recovered from COVID-19. The DNA is TGTGCCAGCAGCTTAGTTACGGGGACCTACAATGAGCAGTTCTTC. Translated, it reads CASSLVTGTYNEQFF.